One T cell receptor beta chain is described in this entry. Its antigen is undetermined. The data originate from a study of shared clonotypes between healthy human individuals. Study-wide results and limits: Clonotypes not shared had lower generation probabilities than those common to all four donors. Investigators expected sequencing depth to affect clonotype sharing among donors.

CDR1 is MDHEN, CDR2 SYDVKM, per germline. This CDR3 spans 13 amino acids. V lost 5 bases to trimming and J lost 5 bases, with 12 bases between them. TCRdb's table, derived via immunoSEQ multiplex PCR, lists solely in-frame clones and lacks some. The sample lists about 2.5 million clones, less than 95% seen once, with approximately 0.41% in the top ten. The sequence was collected from a man aged 18 to 29 in good health. Some clones in this sample may be carry-over from other donors' samples. The source material was naive CD4+ T cells from PBMCs. Described subset: CD45RA+ positively selected. This chain links TRBV28 with TRBJ1-2; TRBD1 is a possible D gene (5 bases). For the CDR3, the DNA is TGTGCCAGCAGTCCCGGGGCTACGTATGGCTACACCTTC. Amino acid sequence: CASSPGATYGYTF.